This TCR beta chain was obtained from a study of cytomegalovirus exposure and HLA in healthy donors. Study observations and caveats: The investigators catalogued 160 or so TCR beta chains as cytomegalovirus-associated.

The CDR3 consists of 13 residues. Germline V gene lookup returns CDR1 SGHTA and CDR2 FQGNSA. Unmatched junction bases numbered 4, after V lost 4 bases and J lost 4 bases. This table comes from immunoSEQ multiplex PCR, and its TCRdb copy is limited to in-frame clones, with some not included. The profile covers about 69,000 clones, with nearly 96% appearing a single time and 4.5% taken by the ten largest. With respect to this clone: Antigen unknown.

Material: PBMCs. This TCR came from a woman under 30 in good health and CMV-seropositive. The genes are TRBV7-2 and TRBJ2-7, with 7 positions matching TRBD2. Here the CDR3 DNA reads TGTGCCAGCAGCTCGTGGGAGGGGTACGAGCAGTACTTC. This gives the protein CASSSWEGYEQYF.